Given below is one T cell receptor beta chain in context. The target antigen is unknown. Samples: about 28 days before transplant, then days 30, 100 and 180 after. This sample was included in a study of T cell clonotyping in hematopoietic cell transplantation. General study points: Few recipient clonotypes overlapped donors; over 97% were de novo at given depth. After transplant, recipient diversity fell while pathologically expanded clonotypes grew through day 180.

Germline CDR1 is LGHNA and CDR2 is YSLEER. The V end was cut by 4 bases, the J end by 7 bases, with 17 bases between. This CDR3 region has 15 residues. Repertoires were generated with immunoSEQ multiplex PCR, while TCRdb's copy carries only in-frame clones and drops some. The data contain roughly 30,000 clones, around 90% of them singletons. This TCR derives from a female patient in her fifties or sixties who had an allogeneic stem cell transplant from a related donor, so the T cells may come from the graft donor. Some clones in this sample may be carry-over from other donors' samples. The chain has TRBV4-3 and TRBJ2-1; possibly TRBD1 for D (5 bases). The sequencing used PBMCs, collected 100 days after allogeneic stem cell transplant. The chain's CDR3 is CASSPSVGRTNEQFF. CDR3 DNA: TGCGCCAGCAGCCCTAGTGTGGGAAGGACAAATGAGCAGTTCTTC.